The 27 T cell receptor beta chains reported below all come from one sample, sequenced in a study of cytomegalovirus exposure and HLA in healthy donors. The PCR was carried out with 60 Vbeta primers and 13 Jbeta primers. Method: immunoSEQ multiplex PCR; TCRdb's copy keeps in-frame clones and lacks some. In the table there are under 250,000 clones, roughly 84% of which are singletons. The sample taken for sequencing was PBMCs. Source of these receptors: a girl aged 2-15 years in good health and CMV-seronegative.

The J gene is TRBJ2-5, the V gene TRBV2; weak D call: TRBD1 (6 bases). V was trimmed by 10 bases and J by 1 base, leaving 19 bases between them. Per the germline V gene, CDR1 is SNHLY and CDR2 is FYNNEI. The CDR3 totals 15 residues. As DNA, the CDR3 is TGTGCCACCTCGAAGGGGGTAGGGGCCCAAGAGACCCAGTACTTC. Translating gives CATSKGVGAQETQYF. Full variable domain (remainder filled in from reference TRBV2 and TRBJ2-5): EPEVTQTPSHQVTQMGQEVILRCVPISNHLYFYWYRQILGQKVEFLVSFYNNEISEKSEIFDDQFSVERPDGSNFTLKIRSTKLEDSAMYFCATSKGVGAQETQYFGPGTRLLVL.

This clone was counted only a few times. The rearrangement joins TRBV6-4 to TRBJ1-1; tentative D call: TRBD1 (6 bases). The germline gives CDR1 MRHNA, CDR2 SNTAGT. This CDR3 comprises 13 residues. The germline V and J ends were trimmed by 6 bases and 1 base, with 9 bases remaining between them. The CDR3 nucleotides are TGTGCCAGCAGCCAGGGGACGAACACTGAAGCTTTCTTT. This codes for CASSQGTNTEAFF.

The CDR3 region has the DNA TGCGCCAGCAGCGTCGGACTGAGGGATGAAAAACTGTTTTTT. Amino acids: CASSVGLRDEKLFF. V is TRBV5-1 and J is TRBJ1-4; D uncertain. Germline CDR1 SGHRS, CDR2 YFSETQ. V shed 4 bases and J shed 6 bases, with 13 bases lying between them. The CDR3 spans 14 residues.

The CDR3 protein is CASSSQPGLILNEQFF. In nucleotides, the CDR3 is TGTGCCAGCAGCTCGCAACCGGGACTGATACTAAATGAGCAGTTCTTC. The chain recombines TRBV7-8 with TRBJ2-1, with a weak D call TRBD2 (6 bases). Germline loops: CDR1 SGHVS, CDR2 FQNEAQ. V lost 4 bases and J lost 7, with 20 bases in between. The CDR3 totals 16 residues.

Notes on this clone: Other DNA sequences of this sample code for an identical CDR3. V is TRBV14 and J is TRBJ1-2, with D hard to call. The germline V gene encodes CDR1 SGHDN and CDR2 FVKESK. Trimming removed 1 base from V and 1 base from J, with 4 bases in between. The CDR3 is 13 amino acids. CDR3 nucleotide sequence: TGTGCCAGCAGCCAAGGGCTTAACTATGGCTACACCTTC. It specifies CASSQGLNYGYTF.

The J gene is TRBJ2-7, the V gene TRBV6-1; the match to TRBD1 covers 8 bases. J was trimmed by 7 bases and V by 6 bases; bases with no gene match: 11. CDR3 length: 14 amino acids. Germline V gene data show CDR1 as MNHNS and CDR2 as SASEGT. The CDR3 DNA reads TGTGCCAGCAGCACACTTTCCAGGGGGCCGGAGCAGTACTTC. This sequence encodes CASSTLSRGPEQYF.

The chain joins TRBV18 to TRBJ2-1; 16 nucleotides match TRBD2. The CDR3 has 19 residues. Germline assignment: CDR1 KGHSH and CDR2 LQKENI. J lost 0 bases, V lost 3 bases, and 5 bases had no gene match. CDR3 DNA: TGTGCCAGCTCACCTGGGACTAGCGGGGGGGTCCCCTCCTACAATGAGCAGTTCTTC. Protein: CASSPGTSGGVPSYNEQFF.

This clone has a single count. CDR3 DNA: TGTGCCAGCAGCTTAGAGGCCATACAGGGGGCTGCTGAGCAGTTCTTC. It yields the protein CASSLEAIQGAAEQFF. The chain is built from TRBV7-9 and TRBJ2-1; 9 bases are a match to TRBD1. From germline, CDR1 is SEHNR and CDR2 FQNEAQ (reference sequence). Trimming removed 1 base from V and 9 bases from J; junction bases left unmatched: 10. This CDR3 contains 16 residues.

This chain uses TRBV5-5 with TRBJ1-5; D is unresolved. The V and J ends lost 0 bases and 6 bases respectively, with 10 bases between them. The CDR3 has 14 residues. CDR1 and CDR2 (germline): SGHKS, YYEKEE (reference sequence). The CDR3, as DNA: TGTGCCAGCAGCTTGGTTGGCAGAGGTCAGCCCCAGCATTTT. Translated: CASSLVGRGQPQHF.

This chain connects TRBV27 to TRBJ2-1; possible D gene TRBD1, 5 bases. Germline CDR1 is MNHEY and CDR2 is SMNVEV (reference sequence). The CDR3 extends over 17 amino acids. V gave up 1 base and J gave up 2 bases, with 15 bases separating them. This chain's CDR3 is CASSLFPRGDTYNEQFF. In DNA, the CDR3 is TGTGCCAGCAGTTTATTCCCAAGGGGTGATACCTACAATGAGCAGTTCTTC.

The chain has TRBV19 and TRBJ1-4; the match to TRBD1 covers 7 bases. The V segment lost 1 base and the J segment 7 bases; nucleotides outside the gene matches: 6. This CDR3 is 15 amino acids long. Germline V gene sequence: CDR1 LNHDA, CDR2 SQIVND (reference sequence). The CDR3 nucleotides read TGTGCCAGTAGTATAGCCAGGGGGGCGAGTGAAAAACTGTTTTTT. Amino acid sequence: CASSIARGASEKLFF.

The chain recombines TRBV14 with TRBJ2-1, with D perhaps matching TRBD1 (6 bases). CDR3 length: 17 residues. Germline V CDR1 and CDR2: SGHDN, FVKESK. V lost 1 base, J lost 4 bases, and 17 bases lay in between. This chain's CDR3 is CASSQGATGQGYNEQFF. As DNA, the CDR3 is TGTGCCAGCAGCCAAGGAGCGACGGGACAAGGGTACAATGAGCAGTTCTTC. Complete variable domain (other parts from reference TRBV14 and TRBJ2-1): EAGVTQFPSHSVIEKGQTVTLRCDPISGHDNLYWYRRVMGKEIKFLLHFVKESKQDESGMPNNRFLAERTGGTYSTLKVQPAELEDSGVYFCASSQGATGQGYNEQFFGPGTRLTVL.

The gene calls are TRBV5-1 and TRBJ2-5, with unresolved D. The last part of the DNA fits TRBJ2-7 better; the J call may be wrong. Germline lookup yields CDR1 SGHRS and CDR2 YFSETQ. This CDR3 is 14 amino acids long. CDR3 residues: CASSLVPGSYEQYF. In nucleotides, the CDR3 is TGCGCCAGCAGCTTGGTCCCAGGTTCCTACGAGCAGTACTTC.

The genes are TRBV9 and TRBJ2-7; 13 bases line up with TRBD2. The V gene end was trimmed by 2 bases and the J gene end by 10 bases; junction bases not matched to a gene: 6. This CDR3 has 14 residues. Germline V gives CDR1 SGDLS, CDR2 YYNGEE. The CDR3 is CASSVAGLAGDQYF. The CDR3 DNA follows: TGTGCCAGCAGCGTCGCAGGACTAGCGGGAGACCAGTACTTC. The whole variable domain, remainder taken from reference TRBV9 and TRBJ2-7, is DSGVTQTPKHLITATGQRVTLRCSPRSGDLSVYWYQQSLDQGLQFLIQYYNGEERAKGNILERFSAQQFPDLHSELNLSSLELGDSALYFCASSVAGLAGDQYFGPGTRLTVT.

The V gene is TRBV4-1, the J gene TRBJ1-3; 8 bases are a match to TRBD1. The trim removed 3 bases at V and 4 bases at J, leaving 5 bases unmatched. The CDR3 totals 15 residues. Germline V gene sequence: CDR1 MGHRA, CDR2 YSYEKL. This chain's CDR3 is CASSQVDRDGNTIYF. The CDR3 DNA reads as TGCGCCAGCAGCCAGGTGGACAGGGACGGAAACACCATATATTTT.

To note about this clone: The same CDR3 is also encoded by other DNA sequences in this sample. The chain recombines TRBV5-1 with TRBJ2-3; 7 bases map to TRBD2. Unmatched junction bases numbered 15, after V lost 4 bases and J lost 1 base. This CDR3 is 18 amino acids long. The germline V gene has CDR1 SGHRS and CDR2 YFSETQ. The DNA for the CDR3 is TGCGCCAGCAGCCTAACCTCTAAGACTAGCACCCGCACAGATACGCAGTATTTT. Translated, it gives CASSLTSKTSTRTDTQYF.

This sequence joins TRBV2 and TRBJ1-1, with 7 bases that match TRBD1. Trimming removed 5 bases from V and 1 base from J; junction bases left unmatched: 10. The CDR3 runs 16 residues. Looked up from germline, CDR1 is SNHLY and CDR2 is FYNNEI. The CDR3 protein is CASSLTGIVENTEAFF. The CDR3 DNA follows: TGTGCCAGCAGTCTGACAGGGATAGTGGAGAACACTGAAGCTTTCTTT.

The chain has TRBV6-5 and TRBJ2-1, with D possibly matching TRBD2 (5 bases). The germline V gene has CDR1 MNHEY and CDR2 SVGAGI. The CDR3 is made up of 14 amino acids. V dropped 2 bases and J dropped 5 bases, with 10 bases sitting between them. CDR3 loop: CASSYVGRNNEQFF. As DNA, the CDR3 is TGTGCCAGCAGTTACGTGGGGAGAAACAATGAGCAGTTCTTC.

This clone is a singleton in its sample. The chain recombines TRBV10-3 with TRBJ1-5, with TRBD1 matching over 7 bases. Looked up from germline, CDR1 is ENHRY and CDR2 is SYGVKD. Trimming at V came to 11 bases and at J to 5 bases, leaving 9 bases not matched to a gene. This CDR3 is 13 amino acids long. The DNA for the CDR3 is TGTGCCGCCCGAGGGGGCTCGCATCAGCCCCAGCATTTT. Protein product: CAARGGSHQPQHF.

The chain joins TRBV7-9 to TRBJ2-2, with unresolved D. The CDR3 has 14 residues. CDR1 is SEHNR and CDR2 is FQNEAQ in the germline V gene (reference sequence). Trimming removed 3 bases from V and 5 bases from J, with 10 bases in between. In DNA, the CDR3 is TGTGCCAGCAGCTTTAAGGTGGAGACCGGGGAGCTGTTTTTT. Its translation is CASSFKVETGELFF.

The chain has TRBV5-1 and TRBJ2-5; TRBD1 matches 9 bases. The DNA matches TRBJ2-7 better at its end, which makes the J call doubtful. The CDR3 is 17 amino acids. The germline V gene encodes CDR1 SGHRS and CDR2 YFSETQ. CDR3 bases: TGCGCCAGCAGCTTGGATGGGACAGGGAGGGGCGCCTACGAGCAGTACTTC. Its protein is CASSLDGTGRGAYEQYF.

The CDR3 is CASSVPPTGTGELFF. The DNA for the CDR3 is TGTGCCAGCAGCGTACCACCGACAGGGACCGGGGAGCTGTTTTTT. This chain connects TRBV9 to TRBJ2-2; 7 positions agree with TRBD1. The ends lost 1 base at V and 5 bases at J; junction bases unmatched: 5. Germline assignment: CDR1 SGDLS and CDR2 YYNGEE. This CDR3 contains 15 residues.

This chain connects TRBV6-1 to TRBJ1-2; 8 bases line up with TRBD1. This CDR3 is built from 14 residues. The germline V gene encodes CDR1 MNHNS and CDR2 SASEGT. V lost 3 bases and J lost 3; bases outside the gene matches: 3. The CDR3 loop reads CASSDRGLDYGYTF. The CDR3, as DNA: TGTGCCAGCAGTGACAGGGGGCTCGACTATGGCTACACCTTC.

This clone occurred a few times. The genes are TRBV6-5 and TRBJ1-1; TRBD1 matches at 7 bases. Germline values: CDR1 MNHEY, CDR2 SVGAGI. V trimming: 6 bases; J trimming: 3 bases; junction bases outside the gene matches: 7. The CDR3 is 14 residues long. The CDR3 is CASSQRQGYTEAFF. CDR3 bases: TGTGCCAGCAGCCAGCGACAGGGTTACACTGAAGCTTTCTTT.

The V call is TRBV7-6, the J call TRBJ2-1; tentative D call: TRBD2 (5 bases). Trimming shortened V by 0 bases and J by 7 bases, and 16 bases separated the two germline ends. The germline gives CDR1 SGHVS, CDR2 FNYEAQ. This CDR3 comprises 16 residues. CDR3 residues: CASSLAGSGIGNEQFF. In DNA, the CDR3 is TGTGCCAGCAGCTTAGCCGGTTCGGGGATAGGGAATGAGCAGTTCTTC.

This chain connects TRBV6-1 to TRBJ2-1; 10 nucleotides match TRBD1. Trimming removed 0 bases from V and 2 bases from J; junction bases left unmatched: 1. The CDR3 totals 16 residues. Germline CDR1 and CDR2: MNHNS and SASEGT. DNA for the CDR3: TGTGCCAGCAGTGAAGCGGGGACAGGGGCCTACAATGAGCAGTTCTTC. This translates into CASSEAGTGAYNEQFF.

This clone was recorded once. The V and J genes are TRBV2 and TRBJ1-6; tentative D call: TRBD1 (5 bases). V lost 3 bases and J lost 0, with 15 bases in between. The length of the CDR3 is 18 residues. The germline V gene encodes CDR1 SNHLY and CDR2 FYNNEI. DNA for the CDR3: TGTGCCAGCAGTGATCAAGGGGCGGCCAGCTCCTATAATTCACCCCTCCACTTT. It codes for CASSDQGAASSYNSPLHF.